The 3 T cell receptor beta chains presented below share a single source sample, sequenced in a study of identical twins. TCRdb called the 5' RACE reads again in MiXCR, with one record for every CDR3 protein. In the table there are around 550,000 distinct CDR3 sequences, 13% to 15% of which are singletons. These same data were also listed under a study on yellow fever vaccine responses in identical twins.

Sequenced sample: CD4+ T cells sorted from blood. Receptor source: a woman aged 18-35 years in good health.

There are a few counts of this clonotype. The chain is built from TRBV5-1 and TRBJ2-3, with 7 bases aligning to TRBD1. Looked up from germline, CDR1 is SGHRS and CDR2 is YFSETQ. Losses at the gene ends were 4 bases for V and 0 bases for J; bases not matched to a gene: 8. The CDR3 length is 16 residues. CDR3 sequence reads: CASSQGQRISTDTQYF. CDR3 sequence (DNA): TGCGCCAGCAGCCAGGGACAGAGAATAAGCACAGATACGCAGTATTTT.

The chain recombines TRBV6-1 with TRBJ2-5; the D call may be TRBD1 or TRBD2 (5 bases each). Germline V gene sequence: CDR1 MNHNS, CDR2 SASEGT. V gave up 7 bases and J gave up 5 bases, with 17 bases separating them. The CDR3 totals 14 residues. This CDR3 is CASTNGGLRETQYF. CDR3 in DNA: TGTGCCAGCACCAATGGGGGTTTAAGGGAGACCCAGTACTTC.

The table lists this clonotype with many counts. The chain recombines TRBV12-3 or TRBV12-4 with TRBJ1-5; the D is unclear. The length of the CDR3 is 12 residues. V gave up 6 bases and J gave up 0 bases, with 3 bases separating them. The CDR3 loop is CASRDSNQPQHF. The CDR3 DNA follows: TGTGCCAGCAGGGATAGCAATCAGCCCCAGCATTTT.